Reported below is one T cell receptor (beta chain). These data originate in a study of identical twins. V was pared by 7 bases and J by 3 bases, with 11 bases of the junction left unmatched. CDR1 SQVTM and CDR2 ANQGSEA come from the germline V gene. The CDR3 length is 15 residues. TCRdb itself ran the 5' RACE reads through MiXCR, one entry per CDR3 protein. The sample contains hundreds of thousands of distinct CDR3 sequences, less than 25% of which appear only once. This sample also belongs to another study, concerning T cells expressing NK-cell markers. That source reports: Within the sequenced cohort of eight donors, seven exhibited HCMV seropositivity and one was seronegative.

This chain links TRBV29-1 with TRBJ2-2, with 7 bases aligning to TRBD1. The sample taken for sequencing was CD4+ T cells sorted from blood. The sequence was collected from a woman between 18 and 29 years old in good health. The CDR3 spells CSAELQGRYTGELFF. The CDR3 DNA reads as TGCAGCGCAGAACTACAGGGGCGCTACACCGGGGAGCTGTTTTTT.